This T cell receptor (beta chain) was sequenced in a study of T-cell memory formation after mild COVID-19. General study results and limits: There was no confirmation that second-wave clones peaking on day 37 were SARS-CoV-2 specific. Later expanders leaned CD4+, whereas clones that contracted between day 15 and 85 were balanced CD4/CD8.

Trimming cost V 0 bases and J 7 bases; bases outside gene matches: 2. This CDR3 has 15 residues. Germline CDR1 is SGDLS and CDR2 is YYNGEE. In TCRdb, the 5' RACE reads were re-called with MiXCR into one record per CDR3 protein. The table shows around 340,000 distinct CDR3 sequences, with approximately 13% occurring only once. This clonotype was seen more than once but under ten times. Its antigen is as yet unknown. The chain joins TRBV9 to TRBJ1-6; 9 bases fit TRBD1. The sequence came from a man between 18 and 35 years old who had mild COVID-19 (a few samples of this study predate the infection). Cell type and time point are not known. Source material: PBMCs or a T cell subset sorted from them (not recorded which). The CDR3 sequence: CASSVGGQGNSPLHF. The CDR3 bases are TGTGCCAGCAGCGTAGGAGGACAGGGGAATTCACCCCTCCACTTT.